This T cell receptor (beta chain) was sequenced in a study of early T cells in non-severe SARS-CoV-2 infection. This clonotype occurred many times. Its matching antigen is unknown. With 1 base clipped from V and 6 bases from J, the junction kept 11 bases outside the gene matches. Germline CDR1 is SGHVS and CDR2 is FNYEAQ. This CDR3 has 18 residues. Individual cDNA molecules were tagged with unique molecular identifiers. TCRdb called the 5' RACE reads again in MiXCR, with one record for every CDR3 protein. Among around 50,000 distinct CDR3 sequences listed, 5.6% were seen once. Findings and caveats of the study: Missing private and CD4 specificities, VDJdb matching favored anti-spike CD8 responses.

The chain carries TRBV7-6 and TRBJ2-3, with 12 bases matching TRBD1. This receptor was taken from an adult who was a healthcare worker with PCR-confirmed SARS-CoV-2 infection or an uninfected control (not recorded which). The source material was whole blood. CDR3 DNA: TGTGCCAGCAGCTTAGGGATTACCGGGACAGGGGGCCCTGATACGCAGTATTTT. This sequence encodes CASSLGITGTGGPDTQYF. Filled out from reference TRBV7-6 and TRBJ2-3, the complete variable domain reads GAGVSQSPRYKVTKRGQDVALRCDPISGHVSLYWYRQALGQGPEFLTYFNYEAQQDKSGLPNDRFSAERPEGSISTLTIQRTEQRDSAMYRCASSLGITGTGGPDTQYFGPGTRLTVL.